A single T cell receptor (beta chain) is shown here with its context. The data originate from a study of blood T cells in healthy people across ages. The use of a sample-barcoded 5' primer and a J-beta primer mix characterized a second PCR of about 6 to 11 cycles. From each sample, at least 2.5 million paired-end reads containing CDR3 were obtained. MiXCR was run by TCRdb on the 5' RACE reads, yielding one entry per CDR3 protein. The table includes almost 300,000 distinct CDR3 sequences, about 25% detected once. The CDR3 is 16 residues long. The V and J ends lost 5 bases and 8 bases, in that order; junction bases with no gene match: 8. Germline loops: CDR1 SGHTA, CDR2 FQGNSA.

This sequence joins TRBV7-2 and TRBJ2-4; 14 nucleotides line up with TRBD2. The sequence derives from a woman aged 70-85 years in good health. The sequenced sample consisted of blood. The CDR3 DNA is TGTGCCAGCAGCCGAGGACTAGCGGGAGGCGGGGACATTCAGTACTTC. This sequence encodes CASSRGLAGGGDIQYF. Filled out from reference TRBV7-2 and TRBJ2-4, the complete variable domain reads GAGVSQSPSNKVTEKGKDVELRCDPISGHTALYWYRQSLGQGLEFLIYFQGNSAPDKSGLPSDRFSAERTGGSVSTLTIQRTQQEDSAVYLCASSRGLAGGGDIQYFGAGTRLSVL.